Detailed here is one TCR beta chain. This entry belongs to a study of shared clonotypes between healthy human individuals. Some clones are missing from TCRdb's copy, which holds only in-frame ones; the method was immunoSEQ multiplex PCR. The table shows about 1 million clones, with about 74% occurring only once. CDR1 SNHLY and CDR2 FYNNEI come from the germline V gene. Germline trimming cut 8 bases from V and 2 bases from J; bases unmatched to any gene: 6. There are 14 residues in the CDR3. This rearrangement joins TRBV2 to TRBJ1-5, with 7 bases matching TRBD1. The sequence came from a man between 18 and 29 years old in good health. Source material: memory CD4+ T cells sorted from blood. Subset given: CD45RA-negative fraction. CDR3 in amino acids: CASGPGTGNQPQHF. The DNA of the CDR3 is TGTGCCAGCGGTCCCGGGACAGGCAATCAGCCCCAGCATTTT.